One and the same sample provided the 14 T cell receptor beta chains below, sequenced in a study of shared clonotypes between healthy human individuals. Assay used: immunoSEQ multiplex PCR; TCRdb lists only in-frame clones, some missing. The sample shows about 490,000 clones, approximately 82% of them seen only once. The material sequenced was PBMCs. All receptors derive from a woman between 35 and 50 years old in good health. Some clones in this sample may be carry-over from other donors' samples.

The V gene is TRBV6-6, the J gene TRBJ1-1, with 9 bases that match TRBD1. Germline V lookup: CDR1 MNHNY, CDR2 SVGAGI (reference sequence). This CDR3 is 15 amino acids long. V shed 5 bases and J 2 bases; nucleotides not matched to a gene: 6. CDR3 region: CASSRDRGENTEAFF. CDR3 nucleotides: TGTGCCAGCAGTCGAGACAGGGGGGAAAACACTGAAGCTTTCTTT.

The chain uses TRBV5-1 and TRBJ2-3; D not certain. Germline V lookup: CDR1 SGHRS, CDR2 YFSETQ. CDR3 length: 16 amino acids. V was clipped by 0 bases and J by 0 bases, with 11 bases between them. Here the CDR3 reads CASSLGYGASTDTQYF. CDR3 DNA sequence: TGCGCCAGCAGCTTGGGTTACGGCGCTAGCACAGATACGCAGTATTTT.

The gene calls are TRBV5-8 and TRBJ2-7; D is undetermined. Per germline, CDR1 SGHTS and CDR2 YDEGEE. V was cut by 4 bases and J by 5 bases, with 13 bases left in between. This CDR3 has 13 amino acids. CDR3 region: CASSTPFDDEQYF. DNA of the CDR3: TGTGCCAGCAGCACCCCTTTTGATGACGAGCAGTACTTC.

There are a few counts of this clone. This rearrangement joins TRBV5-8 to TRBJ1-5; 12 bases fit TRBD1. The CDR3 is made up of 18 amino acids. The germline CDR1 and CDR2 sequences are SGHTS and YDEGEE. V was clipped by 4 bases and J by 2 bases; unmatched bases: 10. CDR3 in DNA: TGTGCCAGCAGCCCGGGGACAGGGGGCGCGATGGGCAATCAGCCCCAGCATTTT. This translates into CASSPGTGGAMGNQPQHF.

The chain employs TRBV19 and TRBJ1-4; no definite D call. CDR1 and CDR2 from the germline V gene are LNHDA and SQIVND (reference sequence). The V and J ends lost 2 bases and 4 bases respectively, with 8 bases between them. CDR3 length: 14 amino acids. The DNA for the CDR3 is TGTGCCAGTAGTATATCCAGGTATAATGAAAAACTGTTTTTT. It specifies CASSISRYNEKLFF.

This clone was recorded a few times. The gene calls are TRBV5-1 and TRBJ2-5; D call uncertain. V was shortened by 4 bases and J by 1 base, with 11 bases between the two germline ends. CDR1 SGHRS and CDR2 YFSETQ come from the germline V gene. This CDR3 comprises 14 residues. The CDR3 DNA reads TGCGCCAGCAGCCAACCAGGCAGCCAAGAGACCCAGTACTTC. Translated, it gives CASSQPGSQETQYF.

The CDR3 DNA follows: TGTGCCAGCAGTTTGACAGGGCTCCATGAGCAGTTCTTC. Its protein is CASSLTGLHEQFF. V and J are TRBV6-5 and TRBJ2-1, with 7 nucleotides matching TRBD1. V lost 4 bases and J lost 8; bases outside the gene matches: 5. The CDR3 is made up of 13 amino acids. Germline CDR1 reads MNHEY; CDR2 reads SVGAGI.

The CDR3 protein is CASSLTSGNFNEQFF. CDR3 nucleotide sequence: TGCGCCAGCAGCTTAACTAGCGGGAACTTCAATGAGCAGTTCTTC. V is TRBV5-1 and J is TRBJ2-1, with 10 bases that match TRBD2. V lost 2 bases to trimming and J lost 6 bases; unmatched junction nucleotides: 5. This CDR3 comprises 15 residues. CDR1 is SGHRS, CDR2 YFSETQ, per germline.

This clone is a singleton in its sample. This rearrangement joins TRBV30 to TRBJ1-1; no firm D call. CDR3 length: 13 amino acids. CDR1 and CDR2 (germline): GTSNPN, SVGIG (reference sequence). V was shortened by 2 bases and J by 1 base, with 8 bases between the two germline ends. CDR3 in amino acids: CAWSLGTNTEAFF. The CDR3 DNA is TGTGCCTGGAGTTTAGGAACGAACACTGAAGCTTTCTTT.

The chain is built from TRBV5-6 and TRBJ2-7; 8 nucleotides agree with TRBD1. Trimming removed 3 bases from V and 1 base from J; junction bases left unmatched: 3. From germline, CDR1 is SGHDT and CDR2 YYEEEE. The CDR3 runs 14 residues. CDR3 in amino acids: CASSSRTGSYEQYF. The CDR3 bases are TGTGCCAGCAGCTCTCGGACAGGGTCCTACGAGCAGTACTTC.

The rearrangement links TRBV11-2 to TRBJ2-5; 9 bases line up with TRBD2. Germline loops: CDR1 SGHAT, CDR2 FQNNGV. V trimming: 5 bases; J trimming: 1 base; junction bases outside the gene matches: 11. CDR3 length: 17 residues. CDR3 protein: CASSPQAPTSGQETQYF. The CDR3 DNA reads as TGTGCCAGCAGCCCCCAAGCCCCGACTAGCGGCCAAGAGACCCAGTACTTC.

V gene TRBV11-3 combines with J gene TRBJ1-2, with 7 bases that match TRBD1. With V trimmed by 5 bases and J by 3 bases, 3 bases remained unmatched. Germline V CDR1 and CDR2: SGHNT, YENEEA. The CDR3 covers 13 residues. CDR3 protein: CASSKTGYYGYTF. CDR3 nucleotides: TGTGCCAGCAGCAAGACAGGGTACTATGGCTACACCTTC.

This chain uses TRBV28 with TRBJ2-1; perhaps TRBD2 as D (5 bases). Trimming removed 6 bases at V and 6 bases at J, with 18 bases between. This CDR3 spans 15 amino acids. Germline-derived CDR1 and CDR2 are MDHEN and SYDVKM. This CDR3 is CASSARLPRGNEQFF. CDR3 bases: TGTGCCAGCAGCGCCAGACTACCTCGGGGCAATGAGCAGTTCTTC.

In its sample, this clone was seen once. CDR3 sequence (DNA): TGTGCCAGCAGCCTTAGCGGGAGGGCCTACAATGAGCAGTTCTTC. This sequence encodes CASSLSGRAYNEQFF. V and J are TRBV5-8 and TRBJ2-1; 11 bases line up with TRBD2. The CDR3 sequence is 15 residues long. Germline CDR1 is SGHTS and CDR2 is YDEGEE. The V gene end was trimmed by 4 bases and the J gene end by 2 bases; junction bases not matched to a gene: 2.